The sequence of this T cell receptor beta chain was determined in a study of cytomegalovirus exposure and HLA in healthy donors. Study information: Within an early data release were 80 million to 90 million unique TCRs drawn from HLA-typed donors.

Study findings and constraints: For most TCR beta V segments, an earlier analysis put the productive rate at about 87% or about 30% of the time.

Both 60 Vbeta primers and 13 Jbeta primers went into the PCR. Sequencing used immunoSEQ multiplex PCR; TCRdb keeps in-frame clones, though not all of them. This table holds 150,000 or so clones, 65% to 80% found once. Details on this clone: Its antigen is unidentified.

The TCR was taken from a man in his forties in good health and CMV-seropositive. Sequencing was done on a sample of PBMCs.

CDR3: CASKATGGTGEQYF. CDR3 sequence (DNA): TGTGCCAGTAAAGCTACGGGAGGTACGGGCGAGCAGTACTTC. The chain employs TRBV19 and TRBJ2-7; TRBD2 matches at 7 bases. J lost 6 bases, V lost 7 bases, and 12 bases had no gene match. Germline V gene sequence: CDR1 LNHDA, CDR2 SQIVND (reference sequence). The CDR3 contains 14 residues.